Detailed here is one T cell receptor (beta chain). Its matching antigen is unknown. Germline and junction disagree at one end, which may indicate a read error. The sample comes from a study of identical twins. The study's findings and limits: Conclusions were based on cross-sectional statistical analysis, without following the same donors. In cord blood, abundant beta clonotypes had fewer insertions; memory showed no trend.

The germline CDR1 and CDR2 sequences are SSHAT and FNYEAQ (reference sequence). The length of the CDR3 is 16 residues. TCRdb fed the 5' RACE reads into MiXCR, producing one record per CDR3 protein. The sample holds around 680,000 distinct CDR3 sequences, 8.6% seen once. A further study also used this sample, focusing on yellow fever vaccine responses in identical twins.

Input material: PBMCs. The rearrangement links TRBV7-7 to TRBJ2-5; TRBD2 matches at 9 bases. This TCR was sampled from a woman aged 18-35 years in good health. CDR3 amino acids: CASSLSLAGLLETQYF. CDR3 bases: TGTGCTAGCAGCTTAAGTCTAGCGGGATTATTAGAGACCCAGTACTTC.